The 11 T cell receptor beta chains in this list originate from one sample, sequenced in a study of blood T cell repertoires in COVID-19. Some clones are missing from TCRdb's copy, which holds only in-frame ones; the method was immunoSEQ multiplex PCR. The repertoire holds a few hundred thousand clones, with 75% to 90% as singletons. Sequenced input: PBMCs or T cells enriched from blood (not recorded which). Receptors originate from a man younger than 45 who had recovered from COVID-19.

This chain connects TRBV2 to TRBJ1-6; 8 positions match TRBD1. Losses at the gene ends were 4 bases for V and 8 bases for J; bases not matched to a gene: 7. Germline CDR1 SNHLY, CDR2 FYNNEI. The CDR3 has 15 residues. The CDR3 loop is CASSGRTGFDSPLHF. CDR3 nucleotide sequence: TGTGCCAGCAGTGGAAGGACAGGGTTTGATTCACCCCTCCACTTT.

The chain links TRBV4-1 to TRBJ1-1, with a weak D call TRBD1 (5 bases). Trimming stripped 4 bases from V and 6 bases from J, with 18 bases between. The CDR3 extends over 15 amino acids. Germline V lookup: CDR1 MGHRA, CDR2 YSYEKL. The CDR3 protein is CASSLEPRGSPEAFF. In DNA, the CDR3 is TGCGCCAGCAGCCTAGAACCGCGGGGCTCGCCTGAAGCTTTCTTT.

This clone turned up a few times. The rearrangement links TRBV4-2 to TRBJ1-5; D perhaps matches TRBD1 (6 bases). V was cut by 0 bases and J by 6 bases, with 12 bases left in between. The CDR3 length is 15 residues. CDR1 is LGHNA, CDR2 YNFKEQ, per germline. The CDR3 is CASSQEKTGIQPQHF. The CDR3 region has the DNA TGTGCCAGCAGCCAAGAGAAGACAGGAATTCAGCCCCAGCATTTT.

The chain recombines TRBV27 with TRBJ2-7, with a possible D match to TRBD1 (6 bases). The CDR3 extends over 15 amino acids. Trimming shortened V by 5 bases and J by 7 bases, and 21 bases separated the two germline ends. The germline gives CDR1 MNHEY, CDR2 SMNVEV (reference sequence). CDR3 sequence reads: CASSPGTKFTREQYF. The CDR3 region has the DNA TGTGCCAGCAGTCCCGGGACAAAGTTCACCAGGGAGCAGTACTTC.

V usage is TRBV7-9 and J usage is TRBJ1-2, with D possibly matching TRBD1 (6 bases). Germline V CDR1 and CDR2: SEHNR, FQNEAQ (reference sequence). The CDR3 spans 13 residues. The V end was cut by 5 bases, the J end by 4 bases, with 11 bases between. The CDR3 DNA is TGTGCCAGCAGCCCTTTAGGGGGCTATGGCTACACCTTC. Its translation: CASSPLGGYGYTF.

V and J are TRBV5-4 and TRBJ2-2; 8 nucleotides match TRBD2. The CDR3 sequence is 16 residues long. Germline CDR1 SGHNT, CDR2 YYREEE (reference sequence). V shed 0 bases, J shed 0 bases, and the junction held 1 base outside the gene matches. The CDR3 is CASSLAGGSNTGELFF. CDR3 nucleotide sequence: TGTGCCAGCAGCTTGGCGGGGGGGTCGAACACCGGGGAGCTGTTTTTT.

This chain joins TRBV10-3 and TRBJ2-3; 8 bases are shared with TRBD2. The CDR3 is made up of 16 amino acids. Trimming removed 3 bases from V and 3 bases from J; junction bases left unmatched: 8. Per the germline V gene, CDR1 is ENHRY and CDR2 is SYGVKD. CDR3 DNA sequence: TGTGCCATCAGTGATACCCAGGGACTAGTGACAGATACGCAGTATTTT. It specifies CAISDTQGLVTDTQYF.

The V and J genes are TRBV2 and TRBJ2-3; 8 nucleotides agree with TRBD1. V trimming: 5 bases; J trimming: 4 bases; junction bases outside the gene matches: 5. CDR1 and CDR2 (germline): SNHLY, FYNNEI. The CDR3 contains 14 residues. CDR3 region: CASSRQTGADTQYF. In nucleotides, the CDR3 is TGTGCCAGCAGTCGACAGACAGGGGCAGATACGCAGTATTTT.

The V call is TRBV4-2, the J call TRBJ2-5; 11 nucleotides align to TRBD2. Germline CDR1 is LGHNA and CDR2 is YNFKEQ. V gave up 1 base and J gave up 2 bases; unmatched junction bases: 6. There are 17 residues in the CDR3. As DNA, the CDR3 is TGTGCCAGCAGCCAAGTATCGTCTAGCGGGGGGCAAGAGACCCAGTACTTC. This gives the protein CASSQVSSSGGQETQYF.

The rearrangement joins TRBV9 to TRBJ2-2; D remains unclear. Deletions cut 1 base from V and 5 bases from J, with 3 bases between. The CDR3 extends over 12 amino acids. The germline V gene encodes CDR1 SGDLS and CDR2 YYNGEE. The CDR3, as DNA: TGTGCCAGCAGCGTAATAACCGGGGAGCTGTTTTTT. As protein: CASSVITGELFF.

The V call is TRBV5-8, the J call TRBJ2-1; D possibly corresponds to TRBD1 (5 bases). The CDR3 consists of 15 residues. Germline V lookup: CDR1 SGHTS, CDR2 YDEGEE. Trimming cost V 4 bases and J 9 bases, with 20 bases left between them. The DNA for the CDR3 is TGTGCCAGCAGCCATGAATGGGGCAGGGTTATTGAGCAGTTCTTC. Its protein is CASSHEWGRVIEQFF. The full variable domain, its missing parts supplied by reference TRBV5-8 and TRBJ2-1, is EAGVTQSPTHLIKTRGQQATLRCSPISGHTSVYWYQQALGLGLQFLLWYDEGEERNRGNFPPRFSGRQFPNYSSELNVNALELEDSALYLCASSHEWGRVIEQFFGPGTRLTVL.